This T cell receptor beta chain was recorded in a study of shared clonotypes between healthy human individuals. Points from the study as a whole: An expected dependence of interdonor clonotype sharing on sequencing depth was noted. Tissues were not sampled, only blood, and their repertoires likely differ.

It was CD45RO-negative cells, positively selected for CCR7, that made up naive CD8 cells, with terminally differentiated effector memory CD45RA+ cells excluded. Study donors comprised healthy, HIV-negative adults devoid of recent acute infection or vaccination. Worth noting for this clone: Its target is not known.

Method: immunoSEQ multiplex PCR; TCRdb's copy keeps in-frame clones and lacks some. The table includes around 650,000 clones, about 96% detected once. The CDR3 is made up of 16 amino acids. Per germline, CDR1 SGHAT and CDR2 FQNNGV. Deletions cut 1 base from V and 4 bases from J, with 17 bases between. What was sequenced was naive CD8+ T cells sorted from blood. This chain joins TRBV11-2 and TRBJ2-7; D is uncertain. The source of this sequence is a woman in her twenties or thirties in good health. This chain's CDR3 is CASSLGAPKEWYEQYF. The CDR3 DNA reads TGTGCCAGCAGCTTAGGGGCGCCCAAAGAGTGGTACGAGCAGTACTTC.